This entry is about one T cell receptor beta chain. Seattle patients were enrolled while actively infected and followed longitudinally. The data derive from a study of blood T cell repertoires in COVID-19. Overall study: Samples came from the United States, Italy and Spain, spanning acute and convalescent COVID-19. In each case, the material was cDNA or gDNA derived from T cells, B-cell-depleted T cells, or PBMCs.

Per the study methods: Reference gene primer amplification yielded estimated nucleated cell counts. Sequencing used immunoSEQ multiplex PCR; TCRdb keeps in-frame clones, though not all of them. The V and J calls and clone size are taken from that table; D and trimming were inferred from the DNA. The data show roughly 350,000 clones, with about 89% seen just once and about 6.3% held by the top ten. This CDR3 is 10 amino acids long. With 6 bases removed from V and 11 bases from J, the gap between germline ends came to 8 bases. The J gene is TRBJ2-1, the V gene TRBV12-3 or TRBV12-4; TRBD2 might be the D (5 bases). The sample was peripheral blood. This TCR was recovered from a woman in her forties or fifties with COVID-19, enrolled during active disease. In DNA form, the CDR3 reads TGTGCCAGCAGGGACTCAAAGCAGTTCTTC. Its protein product is CASRDSKQFF.